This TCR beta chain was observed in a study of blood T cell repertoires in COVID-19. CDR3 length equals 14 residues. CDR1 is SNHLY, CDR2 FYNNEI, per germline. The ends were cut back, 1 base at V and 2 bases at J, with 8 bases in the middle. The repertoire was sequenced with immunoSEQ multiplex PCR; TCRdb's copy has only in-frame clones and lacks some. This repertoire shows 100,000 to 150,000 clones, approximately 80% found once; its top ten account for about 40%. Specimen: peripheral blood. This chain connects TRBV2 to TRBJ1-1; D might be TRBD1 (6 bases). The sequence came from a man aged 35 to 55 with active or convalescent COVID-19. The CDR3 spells CASSEVRGNTEAFF. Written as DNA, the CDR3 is TGTGCCAGCAGTGAAGTCAGGGGAAACACTGAAGCTTTCTTT.